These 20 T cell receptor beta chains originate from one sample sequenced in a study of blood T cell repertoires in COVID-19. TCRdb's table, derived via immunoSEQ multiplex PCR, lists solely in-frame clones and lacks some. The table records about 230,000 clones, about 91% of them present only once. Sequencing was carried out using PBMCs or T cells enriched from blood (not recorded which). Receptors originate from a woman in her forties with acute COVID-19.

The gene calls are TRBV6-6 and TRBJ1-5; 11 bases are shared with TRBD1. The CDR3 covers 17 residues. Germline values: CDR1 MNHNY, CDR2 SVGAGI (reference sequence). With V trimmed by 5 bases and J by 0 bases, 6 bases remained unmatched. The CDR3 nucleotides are TGTGCCAGCAGTCGGGACAGGGGGATCTATAGCAATCAGCCCCAGCATTTT. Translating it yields CASSRDRGIYSNQPQHF.

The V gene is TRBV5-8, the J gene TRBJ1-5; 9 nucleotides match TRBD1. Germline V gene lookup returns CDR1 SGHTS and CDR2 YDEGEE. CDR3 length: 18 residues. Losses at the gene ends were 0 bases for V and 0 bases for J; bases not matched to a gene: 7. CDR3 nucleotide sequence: TGTGCCAGCAGCTTGGACAGGGGGCGAGGGGGTAGCAATCAGCCCCAGCATTTT. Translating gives CASSLDRGRGGSNQPQHF.

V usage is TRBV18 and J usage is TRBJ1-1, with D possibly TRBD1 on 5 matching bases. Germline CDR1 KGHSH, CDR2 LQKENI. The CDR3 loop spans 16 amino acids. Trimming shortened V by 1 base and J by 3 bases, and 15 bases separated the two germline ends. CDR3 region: CASSPQYGQTYTEAFF. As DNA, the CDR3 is TGTGCCAGCTCACCACAGTATGGACAAACGTACACTGAAGCTTTCTTT.

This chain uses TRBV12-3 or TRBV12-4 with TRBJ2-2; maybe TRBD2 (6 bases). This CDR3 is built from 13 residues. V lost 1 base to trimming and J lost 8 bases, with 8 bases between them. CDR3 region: CASSLVGRGELFF. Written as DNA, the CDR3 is TGTGCCAGCAGTTTAGTAGGGAGGGGGGAGCTGTTTTTT.

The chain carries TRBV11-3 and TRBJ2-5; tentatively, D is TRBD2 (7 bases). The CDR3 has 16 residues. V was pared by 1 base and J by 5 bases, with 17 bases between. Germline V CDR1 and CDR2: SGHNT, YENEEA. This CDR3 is CASSLAPGGRGETQYF. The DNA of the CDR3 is TGTGCCAGCAGCTTAGCCCCCGGGGGGCGTGGGGAGACCCAGTACTTC.

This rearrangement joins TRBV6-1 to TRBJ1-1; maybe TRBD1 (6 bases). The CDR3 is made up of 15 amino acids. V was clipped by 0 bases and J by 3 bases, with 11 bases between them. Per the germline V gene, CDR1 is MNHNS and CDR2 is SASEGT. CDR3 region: CASSEAVNRDTEAFF. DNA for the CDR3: TGTGCCAGCAGTGAAGCCGTCAACAGGGACACTGAAGCTTTCTTT.

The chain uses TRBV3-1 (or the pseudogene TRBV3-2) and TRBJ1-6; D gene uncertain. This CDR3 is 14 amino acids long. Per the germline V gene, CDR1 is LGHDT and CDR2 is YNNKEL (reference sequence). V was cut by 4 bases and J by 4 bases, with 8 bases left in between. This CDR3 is CASSPPTYNSPLHF. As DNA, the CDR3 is TGTGCCAGCAGCCCGCCAACTTATAATTCACCCCTCCACTTT.

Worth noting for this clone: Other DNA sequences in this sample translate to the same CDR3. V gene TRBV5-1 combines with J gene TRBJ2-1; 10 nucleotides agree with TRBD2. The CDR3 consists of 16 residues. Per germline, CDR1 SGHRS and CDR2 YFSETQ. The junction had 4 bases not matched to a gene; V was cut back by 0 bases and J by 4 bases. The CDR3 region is CASSLEASGGYNEQFF. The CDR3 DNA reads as TGCGCCAGCAGCTTGGAGGCTAGCGGGGGATACAATGAGCAGTTCTTC.

CDR3 region: CASSPILGSGGSTDTQYF. The CDR3 DNA sequence: TGTGCCAGCAGCCCGATCCTTGGGAGCGGGGGGAGCACAGATACGCAGTATTTT. The chain combines TRBV3-1 (or the pseudogene TRBV3-2) with TRBJ2-3; 9 bases are a match to TRBD2. Trimming took 4 bases from V and 0 from J; bases not matched to a gene: 11. The CDR3 covers 18 residues. Per germline, CDR1 LGHDT and CDR2 YNNKEL (reference sequence).

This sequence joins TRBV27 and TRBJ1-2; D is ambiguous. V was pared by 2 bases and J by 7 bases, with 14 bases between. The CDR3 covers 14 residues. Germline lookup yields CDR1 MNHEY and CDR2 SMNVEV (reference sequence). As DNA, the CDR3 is TGTGCCAGCAGTTTAATCGCGGGCGGGTCTGGCTACACCTTC. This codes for CASSLIAGGSGYTF.

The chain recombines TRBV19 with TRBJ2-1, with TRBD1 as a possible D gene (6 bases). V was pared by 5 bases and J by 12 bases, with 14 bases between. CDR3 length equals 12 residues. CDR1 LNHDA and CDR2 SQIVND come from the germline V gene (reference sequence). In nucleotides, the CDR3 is TGTGCCAGTAGTCTCCGCGACAGGTGGCAGTTCTTC. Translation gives CASSLRDRWQFF.

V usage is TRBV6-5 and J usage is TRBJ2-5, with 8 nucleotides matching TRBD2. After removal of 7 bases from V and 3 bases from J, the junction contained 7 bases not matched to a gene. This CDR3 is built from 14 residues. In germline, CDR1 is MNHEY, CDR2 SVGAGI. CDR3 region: CASKAPGGEETQYF. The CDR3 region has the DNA TGTGCCAGCAAAGCCCCCGGGGGGGAAGAGACCCAGTACTTC.

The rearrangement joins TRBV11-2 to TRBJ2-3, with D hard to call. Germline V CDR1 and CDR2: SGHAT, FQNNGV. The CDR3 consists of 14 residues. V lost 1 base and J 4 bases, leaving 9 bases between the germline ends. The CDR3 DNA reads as TGTGCCAGCAGCTTAGGACTGCATGCAGATACGCAGTATTTT. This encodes CASSLGLHADTQYF.

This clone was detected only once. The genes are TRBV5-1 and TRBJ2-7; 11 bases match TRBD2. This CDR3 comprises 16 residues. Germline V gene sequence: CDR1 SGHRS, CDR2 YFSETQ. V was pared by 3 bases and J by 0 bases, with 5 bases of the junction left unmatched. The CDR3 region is CASSSAGTSGSYEQYF. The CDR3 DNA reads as TGCGCCAGCAGCTCAGCCGGGACTAGCGGCTCCTACGAGCAGTACTTC.

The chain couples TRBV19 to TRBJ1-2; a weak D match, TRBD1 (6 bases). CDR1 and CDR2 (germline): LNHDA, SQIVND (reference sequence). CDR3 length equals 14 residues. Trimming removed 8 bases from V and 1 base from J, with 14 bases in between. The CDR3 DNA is TGTGCCAGTCAACGGGACAATCATAACTATGGCTACACCTTC. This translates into CASQRDNHNYGYTF.

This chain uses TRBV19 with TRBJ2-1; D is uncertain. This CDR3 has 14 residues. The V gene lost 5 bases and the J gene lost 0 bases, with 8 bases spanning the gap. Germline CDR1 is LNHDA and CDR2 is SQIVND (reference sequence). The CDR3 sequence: CASSFQDSYNEQFF. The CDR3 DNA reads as TGTGCCAGTAGTTTTCAGGACTCCTACAATGAGCAGTTCTTC.

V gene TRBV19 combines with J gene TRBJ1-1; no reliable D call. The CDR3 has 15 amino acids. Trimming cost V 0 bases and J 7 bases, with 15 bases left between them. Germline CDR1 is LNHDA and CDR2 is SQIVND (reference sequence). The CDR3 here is CASSIDLRMGSEAFF. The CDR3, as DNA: TGTGCCAGTAGTATAGATCTCCGGATGGGGAGTGAAGCTTTCTTT. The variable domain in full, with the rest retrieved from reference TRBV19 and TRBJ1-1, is DGGITQSPKYLFRKEGQNVTLSCEQNLNHDAMYWYRQDPGQGLRLIYYSQIVNDFQKGDIAEGYSVSREKKESFPLTVTSAQKNPTAFYLCASSIDLRMGSEAFFGQGTRLTVV.

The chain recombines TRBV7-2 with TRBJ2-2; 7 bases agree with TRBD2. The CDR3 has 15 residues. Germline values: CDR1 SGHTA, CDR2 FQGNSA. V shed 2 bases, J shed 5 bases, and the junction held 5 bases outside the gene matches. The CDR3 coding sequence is TGTGCCAGCAGCTTACTAGCGGCGAGGACCGGGGAGCTGTTTTTT. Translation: CASSLLAARTGELFF.

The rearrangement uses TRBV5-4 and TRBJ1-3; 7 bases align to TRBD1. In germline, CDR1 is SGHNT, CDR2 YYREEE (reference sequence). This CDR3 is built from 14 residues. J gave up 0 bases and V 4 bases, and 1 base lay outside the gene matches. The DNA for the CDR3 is TGTGCCAGCAGCGGGGACAGCTCTGGAAACACCATATATTTT. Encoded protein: CASSGDSSGNTIYF.

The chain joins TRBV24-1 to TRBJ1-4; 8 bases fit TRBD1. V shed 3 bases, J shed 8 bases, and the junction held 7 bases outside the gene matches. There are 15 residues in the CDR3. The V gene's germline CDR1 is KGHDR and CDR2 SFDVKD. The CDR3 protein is CATSDAGGAGEKLFF. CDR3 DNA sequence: TGTGCCACCAGTGATGCAGGGGGCGCCGGGGAAAAACTGTTTTTT.